One sample yielded the 9 T cell receptor beta chains listed below, sequenced in a study of blood T cell repertoires in COVID-19. Sequenced by immunoSEQ multiplex PCR; TCRdb stores in-frame clones only, minus some. The table shows 180,000 or so clones, with about 80% occurring only once. The specimen sequenced was peripheral blood. The receptors here all came from a human donor with acute or convalescent COVID-19. The donor label of this sample is uncertain.

The chain employs TRBV19 and TRBJ2-6, with D possibly being TRBD1 (6 bases). Germline V gene sequence: CDR1 LNHDA, CDR2 SQIVND (reference sequence). The CDR3 length is 15 residues. V was pared by 5 bases and J by 2 bases, with 10 bases between. The CDR3 DNA sequence: TGTGCCAGTAGTCGCGGACAGACTGGGGCCAACGTCCTGACTTTC. It is translated as CASSRGQTGANVLTF.

This clone was recorded a few times. The CDR3 reads CASSEGLPYEQYF. CDR3 bases: TGTGCCAGCAGTGAGGGGCTCCCCTACGAGCAGTACTTC. The gene calls are TRBV2 and TRBJ2-7, with a weak D call TRBD1 (5 bases). The germline V gene has CDR1 SNHLY and CDR2 FYNNEI. V shed 3 bases and J shed 2 bases, with 8 bases lying between them. This CDR3 region has 13 residues.

The V gene is TRBV30, the J gene TRBJ2-7; D is unresolved. Trimming took 3 bases from V and 2 from J, leaving 5 bases between them. The CDR3 is 11 amino acids. Looked up from germline, CDR1 is GTSNPN and CDR2 is SVGIG (reference sequence). The CDR3 region has the DNA TGTGCCTGGAGCGTAGCCTACGAGCAGTACTTC. Translation gives CAWSVAYEQYF.

This chain joins TRBV5-1 and TRBJ2-7; a possible D gene is TRBD2 (6 bases). Germline values: CDR1 SGHRS, CDR2 YFSETQ. The germline V and J ends were trimmed by 1 base and 0 bases, with 17 bases remaining between them. This CDR3 comprises 17 residues. The chain's CDR3 is CASSLRARGVNSYEQYF. The DNA of the CDR3 is TGCGCCAGCAGCTTGAGGGCCCGCGGGGTAAACTCCTACGAGCAGTACTTC. The whole variable domain, filled in from reference TRBV5-1 and TRBJ2-7, reads KAGVTQTPRYLIKTRGQQVTLSCSPISGHRSVSWYQQTPGQGLQFLFEYFSETQRNKGNFPGRFSGRQFSNSRSEMNVSTLELGDSALYLCASSLRARGVNSYEQYFGPGTRLTVT.

This clone came up a few times. The chain joins TRBV4-1 to TRBJ2-3; 8 bases fit TRBD2. V shed 3 bases and J 3 bases; nucleotides not matched to a gene: 5. CDR1 is MGHRA, CDR2 YSYEKL, per germline. This CDR3 is 15 amino acids long. CDR3 loop: CASSQNKRETDTQYF. In nucleotides, the CDR3 is TGCGCCAGCAGCCAGAATAAGCGGGAGACAGATACGCAGTATTTT.

This chain links TRBV5-1 with TRBJ1-1, with a possible D match to TRBD1 (5 bases). The CDR3 totals 14 residues. CDR1 and CDR2 (germline): SGHRS, YFSETQ. V lost 4 bases to trimming and J lost 1 base, with 11 bases between them. The DNA for the CDR3 is TGCGCCAGCAGCCGAGATGACAGGAACACTGAAGCTTTCTTT. Protein product: CASSRDDRNTEAFF. The full variable domain, its missing parts supplied by reference TRBV5-1 and TRBJ1-1, is KAGVTQTPRYLIKTRGQQVTLSCSPISGHRSVSWYQQTPGQGLQFLFEYFSETQRNKGNFPGRFSGRQFSNSRSEMNVSTLELGDSALYLCASSRDDRNTEAFFGQGTRLTVV.

The rearrangement links TRBV5-5 to TRBJ1-3, with TRBD1 matching 7 bases. Germline loops: CDR1 SGHKS, CDR2 YYEKEE (reference sequence). V dropped 4 bases and J dropped 11; count of bases not matched to a gene: 15. This CDR3 has 15 residues. CDR3 nucleotides: TGTGCCAGCAGCATGGGTCATTCACAGGGGATCTCCATATATTTT. The encoded protein is CASSMGHSQGISIYF.

The rearrangement joins TRBV5-4 to TRBJ1-5; D remains unclear. Germline lookup yields CDR1 SGHNT and CDR2 YYREEE (reference sequence). CDR3 size: 14 residues. Trimming pared 2 bases from V and 6 bases from J, leaving 12 bases between. The CDR3 loop is CASSFGGGSQPQHF. The CDR3 nucleotides read TGTGCCAGCAGCTTCGGAGGAGGGAGTCAGCCCCAGCATTTT.

This chain connects TRBV5-1 to TRBJ2-1; tentatively, D is TRBD2 (6 bases). Per the germline V gene, CDR1 is SGHRS and CDR2 is YFSETQ. This CDR3 spans 15 amino acids. V shed 2 bases and J shed 5 bases, with 14 bases lying between them. Here the CDR3 reads CASSFQSSANNEQFF. CDR3 coding DNA: TGCGCCAGCAGCTTTCAGTCTAGCGCCAACAATGAGCAGTTCTTC.